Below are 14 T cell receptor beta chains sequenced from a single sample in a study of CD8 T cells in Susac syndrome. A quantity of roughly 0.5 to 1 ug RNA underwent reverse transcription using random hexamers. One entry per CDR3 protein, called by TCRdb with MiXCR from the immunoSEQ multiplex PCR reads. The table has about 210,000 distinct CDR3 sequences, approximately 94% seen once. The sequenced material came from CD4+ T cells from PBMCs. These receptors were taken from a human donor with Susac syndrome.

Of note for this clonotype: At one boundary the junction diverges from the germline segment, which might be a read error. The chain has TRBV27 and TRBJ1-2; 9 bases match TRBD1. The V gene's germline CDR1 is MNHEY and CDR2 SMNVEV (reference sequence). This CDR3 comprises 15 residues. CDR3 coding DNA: TGTGCCAGCGGCTCACTCGGGACAGGGAACTTTGGCTACACCTTC. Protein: CASGSLGTGNFGYTF.

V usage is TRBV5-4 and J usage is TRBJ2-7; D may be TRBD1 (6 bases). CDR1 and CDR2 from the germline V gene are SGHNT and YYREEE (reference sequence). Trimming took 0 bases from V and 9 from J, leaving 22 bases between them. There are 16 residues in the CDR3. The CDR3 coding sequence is TGTGCCAGCAGCTTGGGCCCTACCGGGACATTAGTTTTGCAGTACTTC. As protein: CASSLGPTGTLVLQYF.

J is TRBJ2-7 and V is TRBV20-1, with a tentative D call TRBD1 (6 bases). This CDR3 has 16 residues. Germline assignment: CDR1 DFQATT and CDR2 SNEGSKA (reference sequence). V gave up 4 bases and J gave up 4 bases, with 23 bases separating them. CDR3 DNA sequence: TGCAGTGCTACCGCTCGGATGCAGGGGAAGGGGTACGAGCAGTACTTC. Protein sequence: CSATARMQGKGYEQYF.

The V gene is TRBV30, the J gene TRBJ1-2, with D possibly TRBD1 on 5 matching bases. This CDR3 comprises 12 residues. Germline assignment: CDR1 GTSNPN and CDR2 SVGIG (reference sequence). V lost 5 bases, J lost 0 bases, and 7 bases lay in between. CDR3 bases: TGTGCCTGGGACAGCACTAACTATGGCTACACCTTC. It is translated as CAWDSTNYGYTF. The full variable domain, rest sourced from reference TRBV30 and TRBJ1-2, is SQTIHQWPATLVQPVGSPLSLECTVEGTSNPNLYWYRQAAGRGLQLLFYSVGIGQISSEVPQNLSASRPQDRQFILSSKKLLLSDSGFYLCAWDSTNYGYTFGSGTRLTVV.

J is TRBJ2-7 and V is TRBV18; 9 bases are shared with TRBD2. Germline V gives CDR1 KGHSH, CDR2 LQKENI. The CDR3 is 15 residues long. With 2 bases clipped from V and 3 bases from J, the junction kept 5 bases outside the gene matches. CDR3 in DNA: TGTGCCAGCTCACCAAGCGGGGGGACTTTCTACGAGCAGTACTTC. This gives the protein CASSPSGGTFYEQYF.

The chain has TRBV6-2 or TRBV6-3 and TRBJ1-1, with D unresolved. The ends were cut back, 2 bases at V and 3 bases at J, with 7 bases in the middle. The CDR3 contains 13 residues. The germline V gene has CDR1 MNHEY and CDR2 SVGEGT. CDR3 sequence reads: CASSYEGDTEAFF. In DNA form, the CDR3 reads TGTGCCAGCAGTTACGAGGGAGACACTGAAGCTTTCTTT.

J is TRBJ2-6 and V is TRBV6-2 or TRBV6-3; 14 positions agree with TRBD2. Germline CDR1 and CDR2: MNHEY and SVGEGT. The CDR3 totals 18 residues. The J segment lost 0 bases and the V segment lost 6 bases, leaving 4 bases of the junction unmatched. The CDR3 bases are TGTGCCAGCAGGCGACTAGCGGGGGGGAGCTCTGGGGCCAACGTCCTGACTTTC. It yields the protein CASRRLAGGSSGANVLTF.

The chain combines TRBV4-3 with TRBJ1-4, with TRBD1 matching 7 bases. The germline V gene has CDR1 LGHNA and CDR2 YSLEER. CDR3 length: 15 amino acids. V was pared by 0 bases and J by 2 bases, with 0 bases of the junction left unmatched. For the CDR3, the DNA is TGCGCCAGCAGCCAAGAGACAGGGACTAATGAAAAACTGTTTTTT. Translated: CASSQETGTNEKLFF.

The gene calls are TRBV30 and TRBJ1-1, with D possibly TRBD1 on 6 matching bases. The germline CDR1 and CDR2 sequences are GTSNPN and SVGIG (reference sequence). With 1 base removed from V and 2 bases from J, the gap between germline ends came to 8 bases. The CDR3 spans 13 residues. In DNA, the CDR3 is TGTGCCTGGAGTGGACAGGTTAACACTGAAGCTTTCTTT. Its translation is CAWSGQVNTEAFF.

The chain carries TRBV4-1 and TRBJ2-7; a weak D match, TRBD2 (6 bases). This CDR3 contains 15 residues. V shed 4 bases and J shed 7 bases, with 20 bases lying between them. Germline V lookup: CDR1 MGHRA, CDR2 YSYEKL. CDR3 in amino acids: CASSPHDGEAQEQYF. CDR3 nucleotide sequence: TGCGCCAGCAGCCCTCATGATGGGGAGGCGCAGGAGCAGTACTTC.

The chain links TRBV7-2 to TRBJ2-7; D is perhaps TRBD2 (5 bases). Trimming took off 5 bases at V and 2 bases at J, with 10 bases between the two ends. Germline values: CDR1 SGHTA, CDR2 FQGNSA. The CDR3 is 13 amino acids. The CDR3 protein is CASSIPGTYEQYF. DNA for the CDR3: TGTGCCAGCAGCATTCCCGGGACCTACGAGCAGTACTTC. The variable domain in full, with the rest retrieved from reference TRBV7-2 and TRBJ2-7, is GAGVSQSPSNKVTEKGKDVELRCDPISGHTALYWYRQSLGQGLEFLIYFQGNSAPDKSGLPSDRFSAERTGGSVSTLTIQRTQQEDSAVYLCASSIPGTYEQYFGPGTRLTVT.

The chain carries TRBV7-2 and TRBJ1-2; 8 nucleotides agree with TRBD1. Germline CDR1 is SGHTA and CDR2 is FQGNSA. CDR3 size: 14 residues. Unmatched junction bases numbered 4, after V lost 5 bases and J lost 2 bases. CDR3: CASSHRTGNYGYTF. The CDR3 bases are TGTGCCAGCAGCCACCGGACAGGGAACTATGGCTACACCTTC.

The CDR3 sequence: CSAMPGRMGISGNTIYF. In DNA form, the CDR3 reads TGCAGTGCTATGCCAGGGCGCATGGGAATCTCTGGAAACACCATATATTTT. The chain uses TRBV20-1 and TRBJ1-3; D possibly corresponds to TRBD1 (5 bases). V gave up 4 bases and J gave up 0 bases, with 19 bases separating them. Germline assignment: CDR1 DFQATT and CDR2 SNEGSKA (reference sequence). The CDR3 consists of 17 residues.

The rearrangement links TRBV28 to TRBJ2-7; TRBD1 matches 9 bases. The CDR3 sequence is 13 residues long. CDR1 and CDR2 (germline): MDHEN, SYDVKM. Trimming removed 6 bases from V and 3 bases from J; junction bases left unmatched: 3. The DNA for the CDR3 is TGTGCCAGCAGCGACAGGGGGGGCTACGAGCAGTACTTC. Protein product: CASSDRGGYEQYF. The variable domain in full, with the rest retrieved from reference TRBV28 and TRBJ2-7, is DVKVTQSSRYLVKRTGEKVFLECVQDMDHENMFWYRQDPGLGLRLIYFSYDVKMKEKGDIPEGYSVSREKKERFSLILESASTNQTSMYLCASSDRGGYEQYFGPGTRLTVT.